A selection of T cell receptor beta chains follows, all from one sample in a study of blood T cells in healthy people across ages. TCRdb re-called the 5' RACE reads through MiXCR, storing one row per CDR3 protein. The repertoire consists of approximately 2,000,000 distinct CDR3 sequences, with 35% to 50% occurring once and the leading ten covering 20% to 25%. Material: blood. The origin of the receptors is a human donor in good health. Each CDR3 is given with its conserved first and last residue. The D gene is left open where the match is weak. A clone size is listed for some rows: how often the clone was seen (once, few, many), or a class if it is expanded.

clone_size,d_call,j_call,v_call,cdr3_nt,cdr3_aa
NA,TRBD1,TRBJ2-7,TRBV15,TGTGCCACCAGCAGACCGGGACAGGGGGCAACCTACGAGCAGTACTTC,CATSRPGQGATYEQYF
NA,NA,TRBJ1-1,TRBV9,TGTGCCAGCAGCTTCGCGGACTGGGGCAATCCTGAAGCTTTCTTT,CASSFADWGNPEAFF
NA,NA,TRBJ1-5,TRBV18,TGTGCCAGCTCGGCCGGAATCGGTCAGCCCCAGCATTTT,CASSAGIGQPQHF
NA,TRBD1,TRBJ2-1,TRBV29-1,TGCAGCGATTACACAGGGGGCTCCTACAATGAGCAGTTCTTC,CSDYTGGSYNEQFF
NA,NA,TRBJ1-2,TRBV7-2,TGTGCCAGCAGCTCCCGTAGGGGGGGGTCCTGTGGCTACACCTTC,CASSSRRGGSCGYTF
few,NA,TRBJ1-2,TRBV6-5,TGTGCCAGCAGTGCAAACAGGGCTGCCTATGGCTACACCTTC,CASSANRAAYGYTF
NA,TRBD1,TRBJ2-3,TRBV10-3,TGTGCCATCAGCCCGGGACAGGGTGACGCGGATACGCAGTATTTT,CAISPGQGDADTQYF
NA,NA,TRBJ2-7,TRBV12-3/TRBV12-4,TGTGCCATCAGCCTAACGGGAAGCAGCTCCTACGAGCAGTACTTC,CAISLTGSSSYEQYF
NA,TRBD2,TRBJ2-3,TRBV5-1,TGCGCCAGCAGCTTGAGGGCTAGCGGGGTGACCACAGATACGCAGTATTTT,CASSLRASGVTTDTQYF
NA,NA,TRBJ2-1,TRBV28,TGTGCCAGCAGTTTAATGGGGGTTAACAATGAGCAGTTCTTC,CASSLMGVNNEQFF
NA,NA,TRBJ2-3,TRBV5-1,TGCGCCAGCAGCTCCGACAGTTATACGCAGTATTTT,CASSSDSYTQYF
many,NA,TRBJ2-7,TRBV27,TGTGCCAGCAGTTCAACCCAGACCTACGAGCAGTACTTC,CASSSTQTYEQYF
many,NA,TRBJ2-3,TRBV12-3/TRBV12-4,TGCGCCAGCAGCTTGAGAGATACGCAGTATTTT,CASSLRDTQYF
NA,NA,TRBJ1-5,TRBV20-1,TGCAGTGCTAGCGGGAATAGCAATCAGCCCCAGCATTTT,CSASGNSNQPQHF
NA,NA,TRBJ1-1,TRBV19,TGTGCCAGTAGTATACGTGCAGAGAGGCCTGAAGCTTTCTTT,CASSIRAERPEAFF
few,TRBD2,TRBJ2-1,TRBV20-1,TGCAGTGCTAGAGGGACTAGCGGGGGCCTCAATGAGCAGTTCTTC,CSARGTSGGLNEQFF
NA,NA,TRBJ2-3,TRBV7-2,TGTGCCAGCGGACTGGGGGTGTCTGGCACAGATACGCAGTATTTT,CASGLGVSGTDTQYF
once,TRBD1,TRBJ1-6,TRBV4-1,TGCGCCAGCAGCCGACCAGACAGGGGCCTCAATTCACCCCTCCACTTT,CASSRPDRGLNSPLHF
NA,NA,TRBJ1-6,TRBV7-2,TGTGCCAGCAGCTCATATAATGATTCACCCCTCCACTTT,CASSSYNDSPLHF
few,NA,TRBJ2-3,TRBV27,TGTGCCAGCAGTTTATACGGCGGGAAAGCAGATACGCAGTATTTT,CASSLYGGKADTQYF
NA,TRBD1,TRBJ2-7,TRBV28,TGTGCCAGCAGTTCCCGAGACGGGACAGGGATCTACGAGCAGTACTTC,CASSSRDGTGIYEQYF
once,NA,TRBJ2-5,TRBV7-2,TGTGCCAGCAGCTTCGAGCCGGGGTGGGAGACCCAGTACTTC,CASSFEPGWETQYF
NA,NA,TRBJ1-2,TRBV4-3,TGCGCCAGCAGCCCAAAATGGGAGGGCTATGGCTACACCTTC,CASSPKWEGYGYTF
NA,TRBD2,TRBJ2-5,TRBV5-5,TGTGCCAGCAGCCACCCACCGGGGGGGCAGTACTTC,CASSHPPGGQYF
few,NA,TRBJ1-6,TRBV7-2,TGTGCCAGCAGCTTAGAAGGGAACCTCATTTATAATTCACCCCTCCACTTT,CASSLEGNLIYNSPLHF
NA,NA,TRBJ1-1,TRBV15,TGTGCCACCAGCAGAGAACGAGGGATCACTGAAGCTTTCTTT,CATSRERGITEAFF
few,NA,TRBJ1-2,TRBV29-1,TGCAGCACAGAGGACACTGACTATGGCTACACCTTC,CSTEDTDYGYTF
few,NA,TRBJ1-5,TRBV20-1,TGCAGTGCTAGCGGTCGGGAATTTCAGCCCCAGCATTTT,CSASGREFQPQHF
few,TRBD1,TRBJ1-3,TRBV4-3,TGCGCCAGCAGCCAAGAACGGGACAGGGGATCCGGAAACACCATATATTTT,CASSQERDRGSGNTIYF
NA,NA,TRBJ1-3,TRBV29-1,TGCAGCGTTGAAGATTGGAATGGCGGAAGCTCTGGAAACACCATATATTTT,CSVEDWNGGSSGNTIYF
NA,NA,TRBJ2-7,TRBV4-3,TGCGCCAGCAGCCAAGGGGGGGTAGCTTACGAGCAGTACTTC,CASSQGGVAYEQYF
NA,NA,TRBJ1-2,TRBV5-5,TGTGCCAGCAGCTTGGCCTGGTCTGAGAACTATGGCTACACCTTC,CASSLAWSENYGYTF
NA,TRBD1,TRBJ2-7,TRBV20-1,TGCAGTGTTTTAACGGGACAGGGGCACTACGAGCAGTACTTC,CSVLTGQGHYEQYF
NA,NA,TRBJ2-3,TRBV20-1,TGCAGTGCTAGTCCCAATCGAGATACGCAGTATTTT,CSASPNRDTQYF
NA,TRBD1,TRBJ2-7,TRBV20-1,TGCAGTGCTAGGGTGCGGGACAGGGGTTCCTACGAGCAGTACTTC,CSARVRDRGSYEQYF
few,NA,TRBJ1-4,TRBV20-1,TGCAGTGCTAGGGGGGAGGGTTACGGTAATGAAAAACTGTTTTTT,CSARGEGYGNEKLFF
NA,NA,TRBJ2-5,TRBV29-1,TGCAGCGTTGAAACGGTGGGGGGGCCGGGTGAGACCCAGTACTTC,CSVETVGGPGETQYF
few,TRBD1,TRBJ2-7,TRBV13,TGTGCCAGCAGCAGCGGACAGGGGGCGCATGCCTACGAGCAGTACTTC,CASSSGQGAHAYEQYF
NA,NA,TRBJ2-1,TRBV7-2,TGTGCCAGCAGCCGAACGGATGAGCAGTTCTTC,CASSRTDEQFF
NA,NA,TRBJ1-5,TRBV19,TGTGCCAGTAGTATTGTTGGGGGGTTTAGCAATCAGCCCCAGCATTTT,CASSIVGGFSNQPQHF
NA,NA,TRBJ2-7,TRBV27,TGTGCCAGCAGTTCGACAGCTGCCAGCGAGCAGTACTTC,CASSSTAASEQYF
few,NA,TRBJ1-2,TRBV29-1,TGCAGCGTCACCACAGGGAACGCTCCCAGAGGCTACACCTTC,CSVTTGNAPRGYTF
many,TRBD1,TRBJ2-6,TRBV2,TGTGCCAGCAGTCAGGACAGGGCTGGGGCCAACGTCCTGACTTTC,CASSQDRAGANVLTF
NA,TRBD1,TRBJ2-4,TRBV5-1,TGCGCCAGCAGTTATACCGGGACAGGGGGCGGGGAAGACAAAAACATTCAGTACTTC,CASSYTGTGGGEDKNIQYF
NA,NA,TRBJ1-1,TRBV2,TGTGCCAGCGACGGGGGGCAGTTGAACACTGAAGCTTTCTTT,CASDGGQLNTEAFF
NA,NA,TRBJ2-5,TRBV6-6,TGTGCCAGCAAGCTCGGTCAAGAGACCCAGTACTTC,CASKLGQETQYF
NA,NA,TRBJ1-2,TRBV20-1,TGCAGTGCTAGAAAGGCAGCCCGACTCTATGGCTACACCTTC,CSARKAARLYGYTF
NA,TRBD1,TRBJ2-3,TRBV11-2,TGTGCCAGCAGCTTAGACAGGACAGGGACAGATACGCAGTATTTT,CASSLDRTGTDTQYF
NA,NA,TRBJ1-2,TRBV28,TGTGCCAGCCTGGCGAGGAAGACTAACTATGGCTACACCTTC,CASLARKTNYGYTF
few,NA,TRBJ2-3,TRBV27,TGTGCCAGCAGTTTATCGACCCTAGATACGCAGTATTTT,CASSLSTLDTQYF
NA,NA,TRBJ2-5,TRBV6-2/TRBV6-3,TGTGCCAGCAGCGAACCGGGATCACAAGAGACCCAGTACTTC,CASSEPGSQETQYF
few,NA,TRBJ2-7,TRBV20-1,TGCAGTGCTAGATCTCCGGGGCTTTCATACGAGCAGTACTTC,CSARSPGLSYEQYF
few,NA,TRBJ1-2,TRBV13,TGTGCCAGCAGCCCTCGTGGAGGAAACTATGGCTACACCTTC,CASSPRGGNYGYTF
NA,TRBD1,TRBJ1-1,TRBV29-1,TGCAGCGTTGAATCGGGACAGTGGAGCACTGAAGCTTTCTTT,CSVESGQWSTEAFF
NA,NA,TRBJ2-3,TRBV29-1,TGCAGCGTTCGCGCAGGGAACACAGATACGCAGTATTTT,CSVRAGNTDTQYF